The clone carrying this T cell receptor (beta chain) appeared once. Its antigen is not known. One end of the junction fails to match germline, which may point to a read error. TCR beta cDNA was prepared out of approximately 500 ng total RNA by means of a constant-region primer. Construction of TCR beta libraries relied on three successive nested multiplex PCR rounds employing slightly modified ARM-PCR. It was with TRBV1-TRBV30 forward primers and a C-beta reverse primer that the first two PCR rounds were run, at about 10 cycles each. Each CDR3 protein is one row after TCRdb ran MiXCR on the multiplex PCR reads. The sample contains about 120,000 distinct CDR3 sequences, approximately 68% of which appear only once. The sample originates from a study of tumor-infiltrating lymphocytes in primary liver carcinoma. Study results and limitations: Tumors reached a significantly greater top-250-clone fraction than blood did (p = 0.039). Tumor-adjacent and tumor-blood pairs shared a smaller degree of overlap than tumor region pairs.

Extraction of RNA together with DNA used about 17-34 mg of unsorted bulk tissue. Patients underwent resection of primary liver carcinoma. Germline CDR1 and CDR2: SGHAT and FQNNGV. The CDR3 has 12 residues. The clonotype was recovered from an older woman with primary liver carcinoma and hepatitis B virus infection. J is TRBJ2-3 and V is TRBV11-2; D gene unclear. The source material was tumor-adjacent normal liver tissue. CDR3 protein: CATSPWADTQYF. In DNA form, the CDR3 reads TGTGCAACCAGCCCCTGGGCGGATACACAGTATTTT.